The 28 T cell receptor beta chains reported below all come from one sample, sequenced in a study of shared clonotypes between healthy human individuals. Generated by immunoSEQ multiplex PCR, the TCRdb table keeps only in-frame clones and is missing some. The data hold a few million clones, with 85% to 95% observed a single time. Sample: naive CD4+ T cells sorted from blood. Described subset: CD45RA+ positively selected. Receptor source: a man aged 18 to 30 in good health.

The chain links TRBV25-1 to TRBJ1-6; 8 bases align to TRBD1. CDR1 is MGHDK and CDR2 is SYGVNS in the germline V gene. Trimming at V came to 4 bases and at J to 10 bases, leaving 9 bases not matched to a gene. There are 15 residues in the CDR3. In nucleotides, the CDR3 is TGTGCCAGCAGTGGGGGACAGGTCTCTGTCTCACCCCTCCACTTT. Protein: CASSGGQVSVSPLHF.

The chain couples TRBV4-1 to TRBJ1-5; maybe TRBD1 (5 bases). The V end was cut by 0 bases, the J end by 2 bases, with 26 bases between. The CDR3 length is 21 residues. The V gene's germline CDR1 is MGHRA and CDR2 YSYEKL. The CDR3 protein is CASSQEVGQGADFTGNQPQHF. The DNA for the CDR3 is TGCGCCAGCAGCCAAGAGGTCGGGCAGGGTGCGGATTTTACAGGCAATCAGCCCCAGCATTTT.

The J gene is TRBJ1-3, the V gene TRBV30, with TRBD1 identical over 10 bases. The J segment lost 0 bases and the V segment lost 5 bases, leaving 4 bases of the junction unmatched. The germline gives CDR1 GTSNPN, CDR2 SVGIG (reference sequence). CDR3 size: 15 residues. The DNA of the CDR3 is TGTGCCTGGGTGGACAGGGGGAGCTCTGGAAACACCATATATTTT. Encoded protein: CAWVDRGSSGNTIYF.

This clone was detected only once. The CDR3 reads CASSENGGEGYTF. Written as DNA, the CDR3 is TGTGCCAGCAGTGAAAACGGGGGAGAGGGCTACACCTTC. The chain is built from TRBV6-5 and TRBJ1-2; maybe TRBD1 (5 bases). The CDR3 has 13 amino acids. Germline V gene lookup returns CDR1 MNHEY and CDR2 SVGAGI. The germline V and J ends were trimmed by 5 bases and 8 bases, with 15 bases remaining between them.

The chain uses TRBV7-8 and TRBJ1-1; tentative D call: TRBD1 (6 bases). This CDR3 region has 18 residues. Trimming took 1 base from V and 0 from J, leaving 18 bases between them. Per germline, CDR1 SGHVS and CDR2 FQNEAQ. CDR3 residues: CASSLGLAGEVMNTEAFF. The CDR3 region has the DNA TGTGCCAGCAGCTTAGGTTTGGCAGGGGAGGTCATGAACACTGAAGCTTTCTTT.

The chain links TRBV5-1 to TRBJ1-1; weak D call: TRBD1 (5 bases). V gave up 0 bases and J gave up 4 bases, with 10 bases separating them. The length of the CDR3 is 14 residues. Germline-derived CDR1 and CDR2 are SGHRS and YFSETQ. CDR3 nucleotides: TGCGCCAGCAGCTTGGAACGGGGCGGCACTGAAGCTTTCTTT. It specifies CASSLERGGTEAFF.

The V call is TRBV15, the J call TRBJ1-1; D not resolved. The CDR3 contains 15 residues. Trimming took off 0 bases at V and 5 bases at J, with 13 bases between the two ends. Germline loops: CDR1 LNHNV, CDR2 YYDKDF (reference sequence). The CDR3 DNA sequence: TGTGCCACCAGCAGAGATAGGTTGACGGGAACTGAAGCTTTCTTT. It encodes CATSRDRLTGTEAFF.

CDR3 sequence (DNA): TGTGCCAGCAGCTTAGTCAAGGAGGGCTTGAATTCACCCCTCCACTTT. Its translation is CASSLVKEGLNSPLHF. J is TRBJ1-6 and V is TRBV7-9, with D hard to call. The CDR3 sequence is 16 residues long. V was cut by 1 base and J by 7 bases, with 14 bases left in between. Germline CDR1 is SEHNR and CDR2 is FQNEAQ (reference sequence).

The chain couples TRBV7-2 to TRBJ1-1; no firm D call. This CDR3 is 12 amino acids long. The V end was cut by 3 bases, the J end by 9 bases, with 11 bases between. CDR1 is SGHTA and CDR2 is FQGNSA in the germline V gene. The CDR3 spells CASSFVGSQAFF. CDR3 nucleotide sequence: TGTGCCAGCAGCTTTGTGGGGTCTCAAGCTTTCTTT.

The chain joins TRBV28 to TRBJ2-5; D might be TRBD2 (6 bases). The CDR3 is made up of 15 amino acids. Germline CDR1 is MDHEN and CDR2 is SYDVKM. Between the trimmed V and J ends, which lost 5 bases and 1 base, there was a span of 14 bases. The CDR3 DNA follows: TGTGCCAGCAGTCCCCCCGGAGGGAGCCAAGAGACCCAGTACTTC. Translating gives CASSPPGGSQETQYF.

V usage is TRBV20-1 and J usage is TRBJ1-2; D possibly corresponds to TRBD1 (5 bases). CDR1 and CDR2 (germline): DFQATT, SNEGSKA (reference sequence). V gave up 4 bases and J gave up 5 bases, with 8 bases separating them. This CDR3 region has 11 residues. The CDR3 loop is CSAKDRYGYTF. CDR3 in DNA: TGCAGTGCTAAAGACAGATATGGCTACACCTTC.

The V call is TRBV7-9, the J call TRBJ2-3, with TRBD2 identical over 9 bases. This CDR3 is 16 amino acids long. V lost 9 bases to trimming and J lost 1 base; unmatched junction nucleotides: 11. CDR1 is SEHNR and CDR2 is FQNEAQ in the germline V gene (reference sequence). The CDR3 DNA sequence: TGTGCCAGTGCCGCCGTCGCGGGGGGGGGCACAGATACGCAGTATTTT. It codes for CASAAVAGGGTDTQYF.

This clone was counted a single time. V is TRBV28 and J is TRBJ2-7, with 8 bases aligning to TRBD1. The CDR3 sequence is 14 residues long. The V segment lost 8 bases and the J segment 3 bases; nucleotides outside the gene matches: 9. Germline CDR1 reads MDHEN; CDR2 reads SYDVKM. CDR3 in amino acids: CASGRSGQGYEQYF. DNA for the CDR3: TGTGCCAGCGGACGCTCTGGACAGGGCTACGAGCAGTACTTC.

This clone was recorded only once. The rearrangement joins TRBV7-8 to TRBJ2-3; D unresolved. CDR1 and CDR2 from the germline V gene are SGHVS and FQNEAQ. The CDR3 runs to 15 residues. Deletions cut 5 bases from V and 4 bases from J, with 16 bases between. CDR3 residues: CASSQVGSRPDTQYF. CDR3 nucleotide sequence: TGTGCCAGCAGCCAGGTGGGCAGCCGTCCAGATACGCAGTATTTT.

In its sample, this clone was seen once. DNA for the CDR3: TGTGCCAGCAGCCAAACTGGTACTGGAAACACCATATATTTT. Its translation: CASSQTGTGNTIYF. This chain uses TRBV4-2 with TRBJ1-3; D gene uncertain. The CDR3 totals 14 residues. Germline CDR1 is LGHNA and CDR2 is YNFKEQ. The V end lost 2 bases, the J end lost 2 bases, and 7 bases lay between the germline ends.

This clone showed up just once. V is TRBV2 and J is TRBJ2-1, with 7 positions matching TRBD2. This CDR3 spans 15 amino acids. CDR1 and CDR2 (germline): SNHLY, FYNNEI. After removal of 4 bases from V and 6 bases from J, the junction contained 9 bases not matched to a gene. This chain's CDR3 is CASSVGGSGGNEQFF. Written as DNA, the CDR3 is TGTGCCAGCAGTGTAGGCGGGAGTGGTGGCAATGAGCAGTTCTTC.

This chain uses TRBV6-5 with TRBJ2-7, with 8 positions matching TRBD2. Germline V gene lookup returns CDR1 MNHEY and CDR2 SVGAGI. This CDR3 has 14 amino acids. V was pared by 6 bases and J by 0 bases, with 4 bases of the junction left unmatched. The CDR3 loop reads CASSRGGFSYEQYF. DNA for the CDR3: TGTGCCAGCAGCCGCGGGGGGTTCTCCTACGAGCAGTACTTC.

CDR3 sequence (DNA): TGTGCCAGTAAGTCCCGGGGGCGGCTAGCGGACTACAATGAGCAGTTCTTC. Its translation is CASKSRGRLADYNEQFF. The chain links TRBV19 to TRBJ2-1; maybe TRBD2 (7 bases). The germline V gene encodes CDR1 LNHDA and CDR2 SQIVND (reference sequence). This CDR3 contains 17 residues. Trimming removed 7 bases from V and 3 bases from J, with 22 bases in between.

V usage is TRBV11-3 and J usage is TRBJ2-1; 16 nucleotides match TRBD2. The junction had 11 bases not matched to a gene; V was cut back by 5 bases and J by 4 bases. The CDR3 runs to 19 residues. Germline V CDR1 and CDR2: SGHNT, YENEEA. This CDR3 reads CASSLRSGTSGGVYNEQFF. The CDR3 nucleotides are TGTGCCAGCAGCCTAAGGTCCGGGACTAGCGGGGGGGTATACAATGAGCAGTTCTTC.

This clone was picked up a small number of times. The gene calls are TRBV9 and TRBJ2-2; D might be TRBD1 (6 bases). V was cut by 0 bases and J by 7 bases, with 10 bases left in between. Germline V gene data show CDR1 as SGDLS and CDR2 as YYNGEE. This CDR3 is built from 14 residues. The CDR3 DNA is TGTGCCAGCAGCGTAGCGGACAGAGGCGGGGAGCTGTTTTTT. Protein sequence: CASSVADRGGELFF.

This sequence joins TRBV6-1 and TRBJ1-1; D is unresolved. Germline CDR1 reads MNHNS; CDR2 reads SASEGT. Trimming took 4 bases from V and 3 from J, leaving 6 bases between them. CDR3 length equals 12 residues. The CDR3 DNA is TGTGCCAGCAGTGCGGGGTACACTGAAGCTTTCTTT. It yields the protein CASSAGYTEAFF.

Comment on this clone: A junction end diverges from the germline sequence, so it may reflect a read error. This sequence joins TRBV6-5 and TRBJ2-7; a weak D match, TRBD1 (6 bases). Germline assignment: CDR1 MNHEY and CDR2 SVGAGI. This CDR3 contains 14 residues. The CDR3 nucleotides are TGTGCCAGCAGACGACACCGGGACACTTACGAACAGTACTTC. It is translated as CASRRHRDTYEQYF.

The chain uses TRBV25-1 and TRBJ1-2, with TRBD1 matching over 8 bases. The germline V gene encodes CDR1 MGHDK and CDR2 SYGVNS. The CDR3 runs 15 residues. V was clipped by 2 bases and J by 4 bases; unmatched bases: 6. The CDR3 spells CASSENRGDGYGYTF. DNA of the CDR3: TGTGCCAGCAGTGAAAACAGGGGGGACGGCTATGGCTACACCTTC.

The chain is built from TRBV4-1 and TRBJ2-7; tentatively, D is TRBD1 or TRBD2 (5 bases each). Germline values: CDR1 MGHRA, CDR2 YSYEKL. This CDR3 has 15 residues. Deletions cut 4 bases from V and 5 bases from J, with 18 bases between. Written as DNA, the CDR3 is TGCGCCAGCAGCCCTTCGGGCGGGCAGGGCCACGAGCAGTACTTC. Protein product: CASSPSGGQGHEQYF.

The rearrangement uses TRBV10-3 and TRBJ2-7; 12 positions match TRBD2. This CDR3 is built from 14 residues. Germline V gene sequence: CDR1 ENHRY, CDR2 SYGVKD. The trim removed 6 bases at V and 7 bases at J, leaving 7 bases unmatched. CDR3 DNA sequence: TGTGCCATCAGCAGACTAGCGGGAGATCGGGAGCAGTACTTC. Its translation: CAISRLAGDREQYF.

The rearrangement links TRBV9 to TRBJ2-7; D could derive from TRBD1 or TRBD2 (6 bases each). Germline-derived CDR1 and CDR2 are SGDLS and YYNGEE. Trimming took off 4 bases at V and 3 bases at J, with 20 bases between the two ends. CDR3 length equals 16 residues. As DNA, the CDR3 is TGTGCCAGCAGCCCGAGTTGGGGGGCCCAGGGCTACGAGCAGTACTTC. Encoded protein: CASSPSWGAQGYEQYF.

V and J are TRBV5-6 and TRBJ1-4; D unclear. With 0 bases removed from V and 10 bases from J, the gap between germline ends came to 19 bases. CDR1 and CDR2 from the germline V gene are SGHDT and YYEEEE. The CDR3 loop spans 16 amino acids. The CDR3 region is CASSLGQNALIGKLFF. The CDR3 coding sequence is TGTGCCAGCAGCTTGGGGCAAAATGCACTAATCGGAAAACTGTTTTTT.

DNA of the CDR3: TGTGCCAGCAGCACCCGGGGGGGAGGACAGTACTCTGGAAACACCATATATTTT. Its translation is CASSTRGGGQYSGNTIYF. The chain joins TRBV5-4 to TRBJ1-3, with D tentatively TRBD1 (6 bases). CDR3 length: 18 residues. Trimming removed 4 bases at V and 0 bases at J, with 20 bases between. CDR1 SGHNT and CDR2 YYREEE come from the germline V gene (reference sequence).